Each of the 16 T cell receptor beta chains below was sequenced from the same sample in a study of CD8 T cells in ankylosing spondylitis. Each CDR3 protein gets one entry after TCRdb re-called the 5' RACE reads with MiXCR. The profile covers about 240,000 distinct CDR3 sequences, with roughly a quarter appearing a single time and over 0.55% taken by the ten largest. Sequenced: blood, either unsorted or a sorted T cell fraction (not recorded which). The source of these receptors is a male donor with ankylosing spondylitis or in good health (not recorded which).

CDR3 loop: CASSSGQGYTYGYTF. The CDR3, as DNA: TGTGCCAGCAGCTCCGGACAGGGGTACACCTATGGCTACACCTTC. This chain connects TRBV7-2 to TRBJ1-2; 9 bases are shared with TRBD1. V lost 4 bases and J lost 4; bases outside the gene matches: 7. Per germline, CDR1 SGHTA and CDR2 FQGNSA. The CDR3 covers 15 residues.

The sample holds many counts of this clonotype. CDR3 DNA: TGCAGCGTGGAACTCAGGGGGCTGAACACCGGGGAGCTGTTTTTT. Its translation: CSVELRGLNTGELFF. The gene calls are TRBV29-1 and TRBJ2-2, with TRBD1 matching over 8 bases. The trim removed 6 bases at V and 1 base at J, leaving 7 bases unmatched. CDR3 length: 15 residues. CDR1 and CDR2 (germline): SQVTM, ANQGSEA.

The CDR3 sequence is CASSDPGTFNQPQHF. For the CDR3, the DNA is TGTGCCAGCAGTGATCCGGGAACATTCAATCAGCCCCAGCATTTT. V usage is TRBV25-1 and J usage is TRBJ1-5; D unclear. Germline V gives CDR1 MGHDK, CDR2 SYGVNS. V was cut by 3 bases and J by 3 bases, with 12 bases left in between. The CDR3 extends over 15 amino acids.

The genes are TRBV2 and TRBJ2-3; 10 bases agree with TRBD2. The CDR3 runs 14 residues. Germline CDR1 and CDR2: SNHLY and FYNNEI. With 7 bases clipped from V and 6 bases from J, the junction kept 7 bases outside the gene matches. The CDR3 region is CASKGSGRTDTQYF. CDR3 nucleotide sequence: TGTGCCAGCAAAGGTAGCGGGAGGACGGATACGCAGTATTTT.

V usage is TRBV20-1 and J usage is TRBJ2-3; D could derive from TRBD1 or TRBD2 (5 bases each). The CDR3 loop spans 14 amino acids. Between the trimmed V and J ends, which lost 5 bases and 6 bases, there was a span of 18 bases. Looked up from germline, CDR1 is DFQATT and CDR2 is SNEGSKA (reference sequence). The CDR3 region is CSAGARGAGDTQYF. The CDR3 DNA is TGCAGTGCTGGAGCCCGAGGGGCAGGTGATACGCAGTATTTT.

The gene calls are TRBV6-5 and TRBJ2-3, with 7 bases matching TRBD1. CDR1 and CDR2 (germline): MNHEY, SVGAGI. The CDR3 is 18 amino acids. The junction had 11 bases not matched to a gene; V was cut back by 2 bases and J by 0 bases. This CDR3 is CASSYGLTGSLSTDTQYF. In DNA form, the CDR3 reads TGTGCCAGCAGTTACGGGTTGACAGGGTCCTTGAGCACAGATACGCAGTATTTT.

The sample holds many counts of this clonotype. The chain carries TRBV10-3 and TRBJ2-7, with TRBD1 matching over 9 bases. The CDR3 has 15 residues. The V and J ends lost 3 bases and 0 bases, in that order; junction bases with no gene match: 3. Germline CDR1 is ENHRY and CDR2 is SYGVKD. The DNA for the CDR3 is TGTGCCATCAGTGAAGGGACAGGGTACTCCTACGAGCAGTACTTC. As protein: CAISEGTGYSYEQYF.

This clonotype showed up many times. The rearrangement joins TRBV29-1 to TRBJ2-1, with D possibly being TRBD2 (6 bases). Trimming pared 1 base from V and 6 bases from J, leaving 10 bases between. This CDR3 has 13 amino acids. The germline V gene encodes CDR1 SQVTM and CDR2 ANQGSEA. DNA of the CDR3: TGCAGCGTTGAAGGGGACTCGGGCAATGAGCAGTTCTTC. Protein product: CSVEGDSGNEQFF.

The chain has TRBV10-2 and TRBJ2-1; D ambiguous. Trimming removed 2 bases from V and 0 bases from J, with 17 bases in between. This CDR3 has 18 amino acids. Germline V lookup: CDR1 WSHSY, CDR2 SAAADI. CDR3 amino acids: CASSEPRPGLSSYNEQFF. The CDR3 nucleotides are TGCGCCAGCAGTGAGCCTAGACCGGGCCTGAGCTCCTACAATGAGCAGTTCTTC.

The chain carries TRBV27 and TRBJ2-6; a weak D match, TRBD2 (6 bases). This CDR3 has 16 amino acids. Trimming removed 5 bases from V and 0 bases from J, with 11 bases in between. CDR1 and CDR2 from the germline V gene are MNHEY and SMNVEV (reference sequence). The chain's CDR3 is CASSPLDYSGANVLTF. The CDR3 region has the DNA TGTGCCAGCAGTCCCCTGGACTACTCTGGGGCCAACGTCCTGACTTTC.

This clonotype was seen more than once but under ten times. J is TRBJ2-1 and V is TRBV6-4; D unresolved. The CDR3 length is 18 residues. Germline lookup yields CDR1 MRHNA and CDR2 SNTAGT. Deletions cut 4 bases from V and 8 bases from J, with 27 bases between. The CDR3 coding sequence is TGTGCCAGCAGTGTATATCGCCCATACCCCCTTCCCTCCCATGAGCAGTTCTTC. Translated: CASSVYRPYPLPSHEQFF.

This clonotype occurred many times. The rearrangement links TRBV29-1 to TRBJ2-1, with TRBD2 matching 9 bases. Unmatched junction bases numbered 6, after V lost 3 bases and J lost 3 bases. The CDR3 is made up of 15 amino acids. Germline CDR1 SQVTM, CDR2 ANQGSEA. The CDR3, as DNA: TGCAGCGTTGAGAGGTTTAGCGGGGGCTACAATGAGCAGTTCTTC. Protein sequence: CSVERFSGGYNEQFF.

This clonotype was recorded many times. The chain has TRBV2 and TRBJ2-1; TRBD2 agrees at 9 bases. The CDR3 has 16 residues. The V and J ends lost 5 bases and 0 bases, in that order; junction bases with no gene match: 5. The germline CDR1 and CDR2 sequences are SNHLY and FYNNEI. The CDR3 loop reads CASSYLAGASYNEQFF. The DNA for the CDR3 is TGTGCCAGCAGTTATTTAGCGGGGGCCTCCTACAATGAGCAGTTCTTC.

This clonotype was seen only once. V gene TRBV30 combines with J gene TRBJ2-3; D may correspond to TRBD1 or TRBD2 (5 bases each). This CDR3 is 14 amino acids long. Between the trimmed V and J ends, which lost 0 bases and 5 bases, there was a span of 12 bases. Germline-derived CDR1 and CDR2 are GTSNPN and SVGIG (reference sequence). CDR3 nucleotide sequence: TGTGCCTGGAGTGTAGGGCAGGGACGAGATACGCAGTATTTT. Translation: CAWSVGQGRDTQYF. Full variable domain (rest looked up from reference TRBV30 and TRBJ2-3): SQTIHQWPATLVQPVGSPLSLECTVEGTSNPNLYWYRQAAGRGLQLLFYSVGIGQISSEVPQNLSASRPQDRQFILSSKKLLLSDSGFYLCAWSVGQGRDTQYFGPGTRLTVL.

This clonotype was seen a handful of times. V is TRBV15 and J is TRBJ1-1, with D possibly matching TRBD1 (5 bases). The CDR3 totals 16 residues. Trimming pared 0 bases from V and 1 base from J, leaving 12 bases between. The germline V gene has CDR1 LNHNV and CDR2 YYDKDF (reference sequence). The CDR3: CATSRDGDRPNTEAFF. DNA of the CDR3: TGTGCCACCAGCAGAGATGGTGACAGACCGAACACTGAAGCTTTCTTT.

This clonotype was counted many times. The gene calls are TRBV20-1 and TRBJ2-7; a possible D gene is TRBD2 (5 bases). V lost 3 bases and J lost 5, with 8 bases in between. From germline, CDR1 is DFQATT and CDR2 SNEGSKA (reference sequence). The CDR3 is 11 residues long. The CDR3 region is CSASGEDEQYF. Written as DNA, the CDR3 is TGCAGTGCTAGCGGGGAAGACGAGCAGTACTTC.